Presented here are 16 T cell receptor beta chains from one specimen sequenced in a study of metastatic and nonmetastatic thyroid tumors. TCRdb re-called the PCR reads with MiXCR. The profile shows roughly 71,000 clones, around 18% of them singletons. The entire patient cohort was treatment-naive prior to thyroid surgery. The material sequenced was blood. Every receptor here comes from a female donor with papillary thyroid cancer or a benign thyroid nodule (not recorded which). Some clones in this sample may be carry-over from other donors' samples.

This clone was seen repeatedly, ten times or more. The rearrangement uses TRBV7-9 and TRBJ2-3; weak D call: TRBD2 (5 bases). This CDR3 spans 14 amino acids. The germline CDR1 and CDR2 sequences are SEHNR and FQNEAQ (reference sequence). With 5 bases removed from V and 6 bases from J, the gap between germline ends came to 15 bases. The CDR3 protein is CASSPTRRRDTQYF. The CDR3 nucleotides read TGTGCCAGCAGCCCTACGCGCAGGAGGGATACGCAGTATTTT. Complete variable domain (other parts from reference TRBV7-9 and TRBJ2-3): DTGVSQNPRHKITKRGQNVTFRCDPISEHNRLYWYRQTLGQGPEFLTYFQNEAQLEKSRLLSDRFSAERPKGSFSTLEIQRTEQGDSAMYLCASSPTRRRDTQYFGPGTRLTVL.

The chain joins TRBV5-1 to TRBJ1-2, with 7 positions matching TRBD1. Germline CDR1 SGHRS, CDR2 YFSETQ. Trimming at V came to 3 bases and at J to 4 bases, leaving 6 bases not matched to a gene. The CDR3 loop spans 14 amino acids. The CDR3 nucleotides are TGCGCCAGCAGCTCTACAGGGGTCACCTATGGCTACACCTTC. Its translation: CASSSTGVTYGYTF.

Of note for this clone: The junction differs from germline at one of its ends, possibly a read error. V and J are TRBV19 and TRBJ2-1, with TRBD2 identical over 14 bases. The CDR3 covers 13 residues. Per germline, CDR1 LNHDA and CDR2 SQIVND (reference sequence). CDR3 nucleotide sequence: TGTGCCAGTAGTACCGGGACTAGCGGGAGCCCGGTCTTC. Translating gives CASSTGTSGSPVF.

At least ten counts were recorded for this clone. The chain is built from TRBV13 and TRBJ2-1; D is possibly TRBD1 or TRBD2 (6 bases each). Per the germline V gene, CDR1 is PRHDT and CDR2 is FYEKMQ (reference sequence). The ends were cut back, 7 bases at V and 2 bases at J, with 15 bases in the middle. CDR3 length equals 15 residues. The DNA for the CDR3 is TGTGCCAGCACCAAAGGGGGAGGCGCCTACAATGAGCAGTTCTTC. This gives the protein CASTKGGGAYNEQFF.

This clone was seen at least ten times. The chain recombines TRBV12-3 or TRBV12-4 with TRBJ1-6; no firm D call. Between the trimmed V and J ends, which lost 3 bases and 3 bases, there was a span of 6 bases. The CDR3 is 14 amino acids. The DNA for the CDR3 is TGTGCCAGCAGTTTTGGCAGCTATAATTCACCCCTCCACTTT. Translating it yields CASSFGSYNSPLHF.

A note on this clone: A much larger clone lies one base from this, so it may be a read error. The CDR3 does not close with the conserved phenylalanine or tryptophan, likely indicating a read error. No DNA is shown, since the ends of the CDR3 on it are uncertain; the CDR3 is the one TCRdb lists. The sample holds other DNA sequences that translate to the same CDR3. The chain recombines TRBV7-9 with TRBJ1-6. The CDR3 is 8 amino acids long, termini counted. CDR1 is SEHNR, CDR2 FQNEAQ, per germline (reference sequence). CDR3: CASSLEAY.

This clone was observed many times. This chain uses TRBV20-1 with TRBJ2-4, with unresolved D. The V gene's germline CDR1 is DFQATT and CDR2 SNEGSKA (reference sequence). The ends were cut back, 1 base at V and 6 bases at J, with 4 bases in the middle. CDR3 length equals 11 residues. CDR3 DNA sequence: TGCAGTGCTAGAGCGGGAAACATTCAGTACTTC. Protein: CSARAGNIQYF.

This sequence joins TRBV3-1 and TRBJ2-7, with unresolved D. The CDR3 sequence is 14 residues long. The germline V gene has CDR1 LGHDT and CDR2 YNNKEL (reference sequence). V was cut by 1 base and J by 4 bases, with 11 bases left in between. DNA of the CDR3: TGTGCCAGCAGCCAAGGAGGACGGATATACGAGCAGTACTTC. This sequence encodes CASSQGGRIYEQYF.

This clone has more than one count but fewer than ten. The CDR3 end shows no conserved phenylalanine or tryptophan, and so a read error is likely. The gene calls are TRBV6-1 and TRBJ2-2; the D gene is possibly TRBD2 (5 bases). This CDR3 is built from 15 residues. Germline assignment: CDR1 MNHNS and CDR2 SASEGT. Written as DNA, the CDR3 is TGTGCCAGCAAGGGTAGTAGCCTAACGGCCGGGGATCTGTTTTCT. Protein: CASKGSSLTAGDLFS.

This clone was recorded a few times. The chain couples TRBV6-1 to TRBJ1-4; D is possibly TRBD1 (5 bases). CDR3 size: 15 residues. With 4 bases removed from V and 2 bases from J, the gap between germline ends came to 11 bases. Germline V lookup: CDR1 MNHNS, CDR2 SASEGT. Written as DNA, the CDR3 is TGTGCCAGCAGTGGCAGGGTTATGACTAATGAAAAACTGTTTTTT. Protein product: CASSGRVMTNEKLFF.

The table lists this clone with many counts. V usage is TRBV27 and J usage is TRBJ1-5; TRBD1 might be the D (6 bases). V dropped 3 bases and J dropped 2 bases, with 17 bases sitting between them. The germline CDR1 and CDR2 sequences are MNHEY and SMNVEV (reference sequence). The CDR3 runs to 17 residues. Here the CDR3 DNA reads TGTGCCAGCAGTTTGGGGGCGGGGGGGGCACGCAATCAGCCCCAGCATTTT. Protein: CASSLGAGGARNQPQHF.

The chain has TRBV30 and TRBJ1-5; D unresolved. The length of the CDR3 is 14 residues. The V end was cut by 2 bases, the J end by 0 bases, with 8 bases between. Germline CDR1 is GTSNPN and CDR2 is SVGIG (reference sequence). CDR3 protein: CAWSPPYSNQPQHF. CDR3 nucleotides: TGTGCCTGGAGTCCTCCTTATAGCAATCAGCCCCAGCATTTT. Drawing the rest from reference TRBV30 and TRBJ1-5, the complete variable domain is SQTIHQWPATLVQPVGSPLSLECTVEGTSNPNLYWYRQAAGRGLQLLFYSVGIGQISSEVPQNLSASRPQDRQFILSSKKLLLSDSGFYLCAWSPPYSNQPQHFGDGTRLSIL.

This clone was observed many times. The chain is built from TRBV20-1 and TRBJ2-7; D is possibly TRBD1 or TRBD2 (5 bases each). The V end was cut by 3 bases, the J end by 0 bases, with 9 bases between. Germline CDR1 is DFQATT and CDR2 is SNEGSKA (reference sequence). This CDR3 region has 13 residues. The CDR3 region is CSASSGSSYEQYF. The CDR3 DNA sequence: TGCAGTGCTAGTTCAGGGAGCTCCTACGAGCAGTACTTC.

This clone has a count of ten or more. CDR3 region: CASSGSGTGPEAFF. CDR3 in DNA: TGTGCCAGCAGTGGTTCCGGGACAGGGCCTGAAGCTTTCTTT. V gene TRBV6-1 combines with J gene TRBJ1-1; 9 nucleotides line up with TRBD1. Per the germline V gene, CDR1 is MNHNS and CDR2 is SASEGT. After removal of 4 bases from V and 6 bases from J, the junction contained 6 bases not matched to a gene. The CDR3 consists of 14 residues.

In its sample, this clone was seen many times. The chain combines TRBV18 with TRBJ2-7, with TRBD1 matching over 7 bases. Unmatched junction bases numbered 6, after V lost 3 bases and J lost 1 base. CDR3 length: 15 residues. The germline CDR1 and CDR2 sequences are KGHSH and LQKENI. The CDR3 region has the DNA TGTGCCAGCTCACCTGACAGGGTTGGTTCCTACGAGCAGTACTTC. It is translated as CASSPDRVGSYEQYF.

This clone has at least ten counts. The gene calls are TRBV18 and TRBJ1-1; no firm D call. This CDR3 contains 14 residues. CDR1 is KGHSH, CDR2 LQKENI, per germline. Between the trimmed V and J ends, which lost 2 bases and 6 bases, there was a span of 13 bases. Here the CDR3 DNA reads TGTGCCAGCTCACCATTAGAAGGCTGGGCTGAAGCTTTCTTT. It specifies CASSPLEGWAEAFF.